This is a list of T cell receptor beta chains from one sample in a study of CD8 T cells in Susac syndrome. Using its own MiXCR run on the immunoSEQ multiplex PCR reads, TCRdb lists one record per CDR3 protein. The table records some 150,000 distinct CDR3 sequences, around 95% of them present only once. The sequenced sample was CD4+ T cells from PBMCs. These receptors all stem from a human donor with Susac syndrome. Both conserved end residues are part of each CDR3. D genes are given only for firm matches. The size of a clone is reported for some rows only, either as once, few or many, or as a class for expanded clones.

j_call	clone_size	d_call	v_call	cdr3_nt	cdr3_aa
TRBJ2-3	.	.	TRBV9	TGTGCCAGCAGCGTAGAGAGTTCAAAGACAGATACGCAGTATTTT	CASSVESSKTDTQYF
TRBJ2-5	.	.	TRBV2	TGTGCCAGCGGACGGAACCAAGAGACCCAGTACTTC	CASGRNQETQYF
TRBJ1-4	.	TRBD1	TRBV5-1	TGCGCCAGCAGCCGCCGGGACAGTGAAAAACTGTTTTTT	CASSRRDSEKLFF
TRBJ2-5	.	.	TRBV14	TGTGCCAGCAGCGCGGCTTGGGTCAGTAAGCAAGAGACCCAGTACTTC	CASSAAWVSKQETQYF
TRBJ1-1	once	TRBD1	TRBV20-1	TGCAGTGCTCGAGCGCATGGGGCATGGACAGGGGAAGCTTTCTTT	CSARAHGAWTGEAFF
TRBJ2-3	.	.	TRBV9	TGTGCCAGCAGCAGTTTAACTAGCACAGATACGCAGTATTTT	CASSSLTSTDTQYF
TRBJ2-3	.	.	TRBV4-1	TGCGCCAGCAGCCACCCTATTCACGGGGATACGCAGTATTTT	CASSHPIHGDTQYF
TRBJ1-2	.	.	TRBV6-5	TGTGCCAGCAGTTACCAGGGGCTGTGGGGCTACACCTTC	CASSYQGLWGYTF
TRBJ2-5	few	.	TRBV18	TGTGCCAGCTCACCACCCGTGGGCGAGACCCAGTACTTC	CASSPPVGETQYF
TRBJ2-3	.	.	TRBV5-1	TGCGCCAGCAGCTGGACAAACACAGATACGCAGTATTTT	CASSWTNTDTQYF
TRBJ2-1	.	.	TRBV30	TGTGCCTGGAGTGTACTGGGTGCTCATGAGCAGTTCTTC	CAWSVLGAHEQFF
TRBJ1-1	few	.	TRBV5-1	TGCGCCAGCAGCTTGCACGTTATGGGACAGAACACTGAAGCTTTCTTT	CASSLHVMGQNTEAFF
TRBJ2-7	.	.	TRBV28	TGTGCCAGCAGTTTTGTCGGCAGGCCCGAGCAGTACTTC	CASSFVGRPEQYF
TRBJ1-6	.	.	TRBV5-1	TGCGCCAGCAGCTTGGAAAGTGGAGGGTCCCAGTCACCCCTCCACTTT	CASSLESGGSQSPLHF
TRBJ1-2	.	TRBD1	TRBV20-1	TGCAGTGCTACCCGGGACAGGGTCGATGGCTACACCTTC	CSATRDRVDGYTF
TRBJ2-3	.	TRBD2	TRBV12-3/TRBV12-4	TGTGCCAGCAGGGTAGCGGGGGCCACAGATACGCAGTATTTT	CASRVAGATDTQYF
TRBJ1-6	.	TRBD1	TRBV6-5	TGTGCCAGCAGACGGACAGGGGTAAATTCACCCCTCCACTTT	CASRRTGVNSPLHF